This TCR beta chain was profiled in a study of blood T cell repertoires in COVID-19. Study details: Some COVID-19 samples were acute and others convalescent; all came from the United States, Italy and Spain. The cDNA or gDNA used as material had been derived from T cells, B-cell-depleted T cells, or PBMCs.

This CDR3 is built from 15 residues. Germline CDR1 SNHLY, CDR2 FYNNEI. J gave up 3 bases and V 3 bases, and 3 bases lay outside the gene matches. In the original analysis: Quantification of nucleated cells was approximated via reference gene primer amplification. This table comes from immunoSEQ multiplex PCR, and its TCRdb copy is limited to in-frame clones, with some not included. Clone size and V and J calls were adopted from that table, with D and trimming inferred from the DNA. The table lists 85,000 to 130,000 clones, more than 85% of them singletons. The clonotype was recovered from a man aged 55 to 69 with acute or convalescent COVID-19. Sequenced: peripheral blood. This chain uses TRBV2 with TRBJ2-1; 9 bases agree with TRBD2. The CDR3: CASSDRLAVYNEQFF. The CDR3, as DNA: TGTGCCAGCAGTGATAGACTAGCGGTCTACAATGAGCAGTTCTTC.